This is a list of T cell receptor beta chains from one sample in a study of cytomegalovirus exposure and HLA in healthy donors. Sequencing was performed with immunoSEQ multiplex PCR; in TCRdb, only in-frame clones are kept and a portion is missing. The table shows just under 80,000 clones, with 60% to 85% occurring only once. The sample comprised PBMCs. These receptor sequences come from a man between 40 and 49 years old in good health and CMV-seronegative. The conserved cysteine and the conserved F or W are not part of the CDR3 here.

TRBJ2-7	TRBV28	13	ASSLERELPYEQY
TRBJ2-3	TRBV7-8	14	ASSTRQGTTTDTQY
TRBJ1-2	TRBV21-1	12	ASSTGQDYYGYT
TRBJ2-7	TRBV7-8	12	ASSLAREIYEQY
TRBJ2-3	TRBV30	14	AWSLGTSGRLDTQY
TRBJ2-7	TRBV27	14	ASSLVTGQGSYEQY
TRBJ1-2	TRBV10-3	10	AISEAGYGYT
TRBJ2-1	TRBV25-1	16	ASSAPGTSGSSYNEQF
TRBJ1-3	TRBV7-2	11	ASSGKAGNTIY
TRBJ1-5	TRBV7-6	15	ASSPGTGGISNQPQH
TRBJ2-5	TRBV7-2	13	ASSLGGTRGKTQY